A selection of T cell receptor beta chains follows, all from one sample in a study of blood T cell repertoires in COVID-19. Profiling relied on immunoSEQ multiplex PCR, and the TCRdb table lists in-frame clones only, not all of them. The table includes about 72,000 clones, roughly 82% detected once. The specimen sequenced was peripheral blood. These receptors were taken from a human donor in a cohort sampled during active COVID-19. The CDR3 runs from the conserved cysteine through the conserved F or W. The D gene is left open where the match is weak. Clone sizes are given selectively: once, few, many, or a class where the clone is expanded.

d_gene,v_gene,j_gene,abundance,CDR3aa,CDR3nt
TRBD1,TRBV4-1,TRBJ1-5,-,CASSDRGLSSNQPQHF,TGCGCCAGCAGCGACAGGGGCCTATCTAGCAATCAGCCCCAGCATTTT
TRBD1,TRBV5-4,TRBJ1-1,-,CASSLGGQGGGDTEAFF,TGTGCCAGCAGCTTGGGGGGACAGGGAGGAGGTGACACTGAAGCTTTCTTT
-,TRBV11-2,TRBJ2-3,-,CASSLLVRTDTQYF,TGTGCCAGCAGCTTACTAGTTCGCACAGATACGCAGTATTTT
-,TRBV5-1,TRBJ1-2,once,CASSLAVGLRGYTF,TGCGCCAGCAGCTTGGCCGTGGGTTTGCGGGGCTACACCTTC
-,TRBV6-1,TRBJ2-7,-,CASSESGRSYEQYF,TGTGCCAGCAGTGAAAGCGGACGGAGCTACGAGCAGTACTTC
TRBD2,TRBV28,TRBJ2-5,-,CASSSPAGTSGGVLETQYF,TGTGCCAGCAGTTCGCCGGCCGGGACTAGCGGGGGGGTATTAGAGACCCAGTACTTC
-,TRBV4-1,TRBJ2-6,-,CPSSRRRDLPISGANVLTF,TGCCCCAGCAGCCGACGGCGGGACCTACCCATCTCTGGGGCCAACGTCCTGACTTTC
TRBD1,TRBV18,TRBJ1-2,-,CASSPTPDRQSYGYTF,TGTGCCAGCTCACCAACCCCGGACAGGCAAAGCTATGGCTACACCTTC
-,TRBV5-1,TRBJ2-7,few,CASSLAVNNEQYF,TGCGCCAGCAGCTTGGCCGTCAACAACGAGCAGTACTTC
-,TRBV10-3,TRBJ1-6,-,CAISESVVLGDSPLHF,TGTGCCATCAGTGAGTCGGTGGTTCTTGGAGATTCACCCCTCCACTTT
-,TRBV4-1,TRBJ1-1,-,CASSHSGGTEAFF,TGCGCCAGCAGCCACTCCGGGGGGACTGAAGCTTTCTTT
-,TRBV4-2,TRBJ1-3,-,CASSQEIEAGNTIYF,TGTGCCAGCAGCCAAGAGATCGAGGCTGGAAACACCATATATTTT
-,TRBV2,TRBJ1-2,-,CASSPDSNYGYTF,TGTGCCAGCAGTCCAGACAGTAACTATGGCTACACCTTC
-,TRBV7-2,TRBJ2-7,-,CASSASGTKYSEQYF,TGTGCCAGCAGCGCCTCCGGGACAAAATATAGCGAGCAGTACTTC
-,TRBV6-5,TRBJ1-1,-,CASSPRTLMNTEAFF,TGTGCCAGCAGTCCCCGAACTTTAATGAACACTGAAGCTTTCTTT
-,TRBV5-6,TRBJ2-3,-,CASRAGAFTDTQYF,TGTGCCAGCCGGGCGGGGGCCTTCACAGATACGCAGTATTTT
-,TRBV5-1,TRBJ1-4,-,CASSLTDGTNEKLFF,TGCGCCAGCAGCCTGACAGATGGAACTAATGAAAAACTGTTTTTT
-,TRBV4-1,TRBJ1-2,few,CASSPQLRAGQRGYTF,TGCGCCAGCAGCCCGCAATTGAGGGCGGGCCAACGAGGCTACACCTTC
TRBD1,TRBV6-1,TRBJ1-5,-,CASSEKSRDRMYQPQHF,TGTGCCAGCAGTGAGAAGTCCCGGGACAGGATGTATCAGCCCCAGCATTTT
-,TRBV30,TRBJ1-1,-,CAWTRTANTEAFF,TGTGCCTGGACTCGGACAGCTAACACTGAAGCTTTCTTT
-,TRBV7-9,TRBJ2-7,-,CASSSAYEQYF,TGTGCCAGCAGCTCGGCCTACGAGCAGTACTTC
TRBD1,TRBV3-1/TRBV3-2,TRBJ1-1,once,CASSRDSLNTEAFF,TGTGCCAGCAGCCGGGACAGCCTGAACACTGAAGCTTTCTTT
-,TRBV10-3,TRBJ2-3,-,CAISESTDPSTDTQYF,TGTGCCATCAGTGAGTCTACAGACCCTAGCACAGATACGCAGTATTTT
-,TRBV5-1,TRBJ1-4,-,CASSYSTTTNEKLFF,TGCGCCAGCAGCTATAGTACGACAACTAATGAAAAACTGTTTTTT
-,TRBV28,TRBJ2-3,-,CASSLKGSGDTQYF,TGTGCCAGCAGTTTAAAGGGTTCGGGGGATACGCAGTATTTT
-,TRBV11-2,TRBJ2-1,-,CASSLAQSYYNEQFF,TGTGCCAGCAGCCTAGCTCAGTCATACTACAATGAGCAGTTCTTC
-,TRBV5-1,TRBJ2-7,-,CASSPRQGTVYEQYF,TGCGCCAGCAGCCCGCGGCAGGGGACGGTCTACGAGCAGTACTTC
TRBD2,TRBV7-9,TRBJ2-7,-,CASSLNSGGAYEQYF,TGTGCCAGCAGCCTAAACAGCGGGGGGGCCTACGAGCAGTACTTC
TRBD2,TRBV9,TRBJ2-3,medium-sized,CASSASGGLSTDTQYF,TGTGCCAGCAGCGCTAGCGGGGGCCTTAGCACAGATACGCAGTATTTT
TRBD1,TRBV5-5,TRBJ2-7,once,CASSWGGQGNYEQYF,TGTGCCAGCAGCTGGGGGGGACAGGGGAACTACGAGCAGTACTTC
-,TRBV6-5,TRBJ1-2,-,CASSSTGSGGYTF,TGTGCCAGCAGTTCAACAGGGTCTGGCGGCTACACCTTC
-,TRBV23-1,TRBJ2-5,-,CASSRYPGQGKGQETQYF,TGCGCCAGCAGTCGGTACCCGGGACAAGGAAAGGGCCAAGAGACCCAGTACTTC
-,TRBV11-3,TRBJ2-1,-,CASSPGGRPWEQFF,TGTGCCAGCAGTCCTGGCGGGCGGCCTTGGGAGCAGTTCTTC
TRBD1,TRBV11-2,TRBJ1-4,-,CASSPQGGLGEKLFF,TGTGCCAGCAGCCCTCAAGGGGGCCTTGGGGAAAAACTGTTTTTT
-,TRBV5-1,TRBJ1-6,-,CASSLGAMAYNSPLHF,TGCGCCAGCAGCTTGGGAGCCATGGCCTATAATTCACCCCTCCACTTT
-,TRBV4-2,TRBJ2-3,-,CASSQVGASVGYTQYF,TGTGCCAGCAGCCAAGTAGGGGCTAGTGTGGGCTATACGCAGTATTTT
-,TRBV4-2,TRBJ1-2,-,CASSQGTAYGYTF,TGTGCCAGCAGCCAAGGGACAGCCTATGGCTACACCTTC
TRBD2,TRBV29-1,TRBJ2-7,-,CSVGGLLAGGPTYEQYF,TGCAGCGTTGGCGGGCTACTAGCGGGGGGGCCAACGTACGAGCAGTACTTC
-,TRBV7-9,TRBJ2-7,-,CASSLGPATGRYEQYF,TGTGCCAGCAGCTTAGGCCCCGCGACAGGTCGCTACGAGCAGTACTTC
-,TRBV6-5,TRBJ1-1,-,CASSRTDNTEAFF,TGTGCCAGCAGCCGTACAGACAACACTGAAGCTTTCTTT
TRBD1,TRBV5-4,TRBJ2-7,few,CASRSTGQGPEQYF,TGTGCCAGCAGATCTACGGGACAGGGCCCCGAGCAGTACTTC
TRBD1,TRBV18,TRBJ2-7,-,CASSPTGVEEQYF,TGTGCCAGCTCACCGACAGGGGTTGAGGAGCAGTACTTC